This T cell receptor beta chain was obtained from a study of OX40 agonist ivuxolimab in advanced cancers. Study-wide context: The patients received ivuxolimab by intravenous route every 2 weeks at 0.01 to 10 mg/kg. At 75% to 90% male, the cohort had a mean age of 60 years, ranging from about 23 to 79.

Generated by immunoSEQ multiplex PCR, the TCRdb table keeps only in-frame clones and is missing some. The table includes 50,000 or so clones, 70% to 90% detected once. This CDR3 spans 15 amino acids. The junction had 7 bases not matched to a gene; V was cut back by 5 bases and J by 7 bases. Germline loops: CDR1 SGHTA, CDR2 FQGNSA. This clonotype was obtained from an adult with an advanced solid tumor such as melanoma, head and neck, liver or kidney cancer. The chain has TRBV7-2 and TRBJ1-3; TRBD1 agrees at 11 bases. The source material was CD4+ or CD8+ T cells sorted from blood, sampled in a trial of the OX40 agonist ivuxolimab. The CDR3 loop is CASSALGQGANTIYF. The DNA for the CDR3 is TGTGCCAGCAGCGCTCTTGGACAGGGGGCTAACACCATATATTTT.